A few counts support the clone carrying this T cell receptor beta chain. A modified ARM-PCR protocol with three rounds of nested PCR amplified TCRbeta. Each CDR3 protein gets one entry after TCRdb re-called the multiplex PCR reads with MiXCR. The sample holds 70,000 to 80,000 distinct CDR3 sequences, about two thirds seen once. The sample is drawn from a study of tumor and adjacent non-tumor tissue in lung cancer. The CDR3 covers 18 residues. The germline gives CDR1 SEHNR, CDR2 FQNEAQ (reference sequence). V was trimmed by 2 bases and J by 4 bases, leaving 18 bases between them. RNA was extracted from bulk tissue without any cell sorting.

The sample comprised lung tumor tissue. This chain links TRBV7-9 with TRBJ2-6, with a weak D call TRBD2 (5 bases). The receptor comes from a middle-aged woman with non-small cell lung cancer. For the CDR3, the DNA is TGTGCCAGCAGCTTAATCCGCGGGCGGTATGAGGGGGCCAACGTCCTGACTTTC. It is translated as CASSLIRGRYEGANVLTF.